This T cell receptor beta chain came from a study of T-cell reconstitution after alpha-beta-depleted transplantation in children. Study conclusions and caveats: At one year after transplant, newly produced T cells mostly accounted for T-cell counts and diversity. Some patients' high day-60 TCRbeta diversity was traced to surviving recipient T cells and thymic progenitors. By about two months after transplant, alpha-beta T cells reportedly arose from several hundred graft clones that had expanded.

TCRbeta library preparation incorporated unique molecular identifiers. One entry per CDR3 protein, called by TCRdb with MiXCR from the PCR reads. The table includes around 600,000 distinct CDR3 sequences, around 23% detected once. CDR1 LGHNA and CDR2 YNFKEQ come from the germline V gene. CDR3 size: 16 residues. The V and J ends lost 1 base and 5 bases respectively, with 16 bases between them. With regard to this clonotype: Its antigen remains unknown.

This chain links TRBV4-2 with TRBJ2-3; D might be TRBD2 (5 bases). The source material was PBMCs, mostly from graft donor cells, sampled 360 days after TCRalphabeta/CD19-depleted stem cell transplant. The clonotype comes from a boy in the first two years of life who had a stem cell transplant for acute myeloid leukemia, so the T cells may come from the graft donor. The CDR3 DNA is TGTGCCAGCAGCCAAGTACCGGCAGGAGAGGGAGATACGCAGTATTTT. Its protein product is CASSQVPAGEGDTQYF.